A selection of T cell receptor beta chains follows, all from one sample in a study of OX40 agonist ivuxolimab in advanced cancers. The assay was immunoSEQ multiplex PCR, and TCRdb's table has in-frame clones only and misses some. Of over 55,000 clones detected, roughly four fifths appear once; the ten largest clones hold 0.7%. This specimen consisted of CD4+ or CD8+ T cells sorted from blood, obtained in a trial of the OX40 agonist ivuxolimab. The receptors derive from an adult with an advanced solid tumor such as melanoma, head and neck, liver or kidney cancer. The CDR3 runs from the conserved cysteine through the conserved F or W. The D gene is left open where the match is weak. Clone size is not always given. Where it is, it says once, few, many or a class for expanded clones.

J gene | V gene | D gene | clone size | CDR3 protein | CDR3 DNA
TRBJ2-1 | TRBV30 | . | . | CAWSVATRRNEQFF | TGTGCCTGGAGTGTAGCGACCCGACGCAATGAGCAGTTCTTC
TRBJ2-5 | TRBV5-4 | TRBD1 | . | CASRGGLTGYQETQYF | TGTGCCAGCAGAGGGGGATTGACAGGGTACCAAGAGACCCAGTACTTC
TRBJ1-2 | TRBV6-6 | . | . | CASSYSGLPNYGYTF | TGTGCCAGCAGTTACTCGGGACTCCCTAACTATGGCTACACCTTC
TRBJ2-3 | TRBV5-6 | TRBD1 | . | CASSITGGDTQYF | TGTGCCAGCAGCATCACAGGGGGGGATACGCAGTATTTT
TRBJ1-3 | TRBV4-2 | . | . | CASSQEVGDSGNTIYF | TGTGCCAGCAGCCAAGAAGTCGGTGACTCTGGAAACACCATATATTTT
TRBJ2-3 | TRBV5-1 | . | few | CASSRDSPRADTQYF | TGCGCCAGCAGCAGGGACTCCCCCCGGGCAGATACGCAGTATTTT
TRBJ2-2 | TRBV5-6 | . | . | CASSLVGRATPNTGELFF | TGTGCCAGCAGCTTGGTAGGGAGAGCGACACCGAACACCGGGGAGCTGTTTTTT
TRBJ1-6 | TRBV7-2 | . | . | CASSWRSVTSYNSPLHF | TGTGCCAGCAGTTGGCGTTCAGTGACCTCCTATAATTCACCCCTCCACTTT
TRBJ2-3 | TRBV6-1 | . | . | CASSVRQLTDTQYF | TGTGCCAGCAGTGTGAGGCAGCTCACAGATACGCAGTATTTT
TRBJ2-4 | TRBV11-2 | TRBD1 | . | CASSAKRQGKNIQYF | TGTGCCAGCAGCGCGAAACGACAGGGCAAAAACATTCAGTACTTC
TRBJ1-1 | TRBV9 | . | . | CASSARGGGMNTEAFF | TGTGCCAGCAGCGCTCGGGGCGGGGGGATGAACACTGAAGCTTTCTTT
TRBJ1-2 | TRBV6-1 | . | . | CASSMEGVTYGYTF | TGTGCCAGCAGTATGGAGGGGGTTACGTATGGCTACACCTTC
TRBJ1-1 | TRBV5-6 | . | . | CASSFRGRITEAFF | TGTGCCAGCAGCTTTAGGGGGAGAATCACTGAAGCTTTCTTT
TRBJ1-5 | TRBV6-1 | . | . | CASSLNSNQPQHF | TGTGCCAGCAGTTTGAATAGCAATCAGCCCCAGCATTTT
TRBJ2-1 | TRBV14 | . | . | CASSQDLRGEQFF | TGTGCCAGCAGCCAAGATCTGAGGGGTGAGCAGTTCTTC
TRBJ2-5 | TRBV19 | . | . | CASSISIQETQYF | TGTGCCAGTAGTATTTCAATCCAAGAGACCCAGTACTTC
TRBJ2-3 | TRBV7-2 | TRBD2 | . | CASSPHRTSGSTDTQYF | TGTGCCAGCAGCCCGCACCGGACTAGCGGAAGCACAGATACGCAGTATTTT
TRBJ1-3 | TRBV5-6 | . | . | CASSFRGPGNTIYF | TGTGCCAGCAGCTTTCGGGGGCCGGGAAACACCATATATTTT
TRBJ2-3 | TRBV6-5 | . | . | CASRLGAPTDTQYF | TGTGCCAGCAGGTTAGGGGCCCCCACAGATACGCAGTATTTT
TRBJ2-1 | TRBV6-5 | . | . | CASSYSGDGQFF | TGTGCCAGCAGTTACTCGGGGGACGGGCAGTTCTTC
TRBJ2-1 | TRBV5-1 | TRBD1 | . | CASSLGQGGYNEQFF | TGCGCCAGCAGCCTAGGACAGGGGGGATACAATGAGCAGTTCTTC
TRBJ1-1 | TRBV5-1 | TRBD1 | . | CASSLERGPMNTEAFF | TGCGCCAGCAGCTTGGAAAGGGGGCCTATGAACACTGAAGCTTTCTTT
TRBJ1-1 | TRBV11-1 | . | medium-sized | CASSRPFVGADTEAFF | TGTGCCAGCAGCCGACCGTTCGTTGGGGCGGACACTGAAGCTTTCTTT
TRBJ2-3 | TRBV5-4 | . | . | CASSLPAGSTDTQYF | TGTGCCAGCAGCTTGCCGGCAGGGAGCACAGATACGCAGTATTTT
TRBJ1-2 | TRBV6-1 | . | . | CASSEGRGGSGYTF | TGTGCCAGCAGTGAAGGACGAGGCGGAAGCGGCTACACCTTC
TRBJ2-1 | TRBV6-1 | . | . | CAGGGLNNEQFF | TGTGCCGGGGGGGGGCTAAACAATGAGCAGTTCTTC
TRBJ2-2 | TRBV4-2 | TRBD2 | . | CASSQDGNPGGTGELFF | TGTGCCAGCAGCCAAGATGGAAACCCGGGGGGGACCGGGGAGCTGTTTTTT
TRBJ1-1 | TRBV7-7 | TRBD1 | . | CATSPTGDTEAFF | TGTGCCACCAGCCCGACAGGGGACACTGAAGCTTTCTTT
TRBJ2-3 | TRBV11-3 | . | . | CASSLGNRVNPTDTQYF | TGTGCCAGCAGCTTAGGTAACAGGGTAAACCCCACAGATACGCAGTATTTT
TRBJ1-3 | TRBV6-1 | . | . | CASNMGGNTIYF | TGTGCCAGCAATATGGGAGGAAACACCATATATTTT
TRBJ2-7 | TRBV5-4 | TRBD1 | . | CASSRPGLKGAYEQYF | TGTGCCAGCAGCCGCCCGGGTCTGAAGGGGGCATACGAGCAGTACTTC
TRBJ2-1 | TRBV6-4 | . | . | CASSVEAGSYNEQFF | TGTGCCAGCAGTGTGGAGGCGGGGTCGTACAATGAGCAGTTCTTC
TRBJ2-1 | TRBV14 | . | few | CASSHRLENLGYNEQFF | TGTGCCAGCAGCCACAGACTAGAAAATTTAGGCTACAATGAGCAGTTCTTC
TRBJ2-7 | TRBV21-1 | . | . | CATRSCVLYEQYF | TGTGCCACCCGGAGTTGTGTACTCTACGAGCAGTACTTC
TRBJ2-3 | TRBV6-5 | . | . | CASRILGGTQYF | TGTGCCAGCAGAATACTAGGAGGTACGCAGTATTTT
TRBJ2-1 | TRBV5-4 | TRBD2 | . | CASSRGTSGSPVEQFF | TGTGCCAGCAGTCGCGGGACTAGCGGGAGTCCGGTTGAGCAGTTCTTC
TRBJ2-7 | TRBV10-3 | TRBD1 | once | CAISESKQGVKNEQYF | TGTGCCATCAGTGAGTCGAAGCAGGGGGTCAAGAACGAGCAGTACTTC
TRBJ2-7 | TRBV27 | TRBD1 | few | CASKRTGSSVSYEQYF | TGTGCCAGCAAGAGGACAGGGAGTTCGGTCTCCTACGAGCAGTACTTC
TRBJ1-4 | TRBV2 | TRBD1 | . | CASVRGQGEKLFF | TGTGCCAGCGTTCGGGGACAGGGTGAAAAACTGTTTTTT
TRBJ1-4 | TRBV11-2 | . | . | CASSLDRGATNEKLFF | TGTGCCAGCAGCTTAGATAGAGGGGCAACTAATGAAAAACTGTTTTTT
TRBJ2-3 | TRBV2 | TRBD2 | . | CASSGNGGGTQYF | TGTGCCAGCAGTGGTAACGGGGGGGGAACGCAGTATTTT
TRBJ2-3 | TRBV5-1 | TRBD2 | . | CASSLAVAGGPRDTQYF | TGCGCCAGCAGCTTAGCGGTGGCGGGAGGGCCTAGAGATACGCAGTATTTT
TRBJ1-2 | TRBV30 | TRBD1 | . | CAWSKQGADGYTF | TGTGCCTGGAGTAAACAGGGGGCGGACGGCTACACCTTC
TRBJ1-5 | TRBV27 | . | . | CASSLSGMGPNQPQHF | TGTGCCAGCAGTTTATCAGGTATGGGCCCCAATCAGCCCCAGCATTTT
TRBJ1-4 | TRBV5-4 | TRBD1 | . | CASSIGQANEKLFF | TGTGCCAGCAGCATTGGACAGGCTAATGAAAAACTGTTTTTT
TRBJ2-3 | TRBV1 | . | . | CTSSQAEGPFPDTQYF | TGCACCAGCAGCCAAGCGGAGGGTCCCTTCCCAGATACGCAGTATTTT
TRBJ2-2 | TRBV19 | . | . | CASNRQFFTGELFF | TGTGCCAGTAATAGGCAGTTTTTCACCGGGGAGCTGTTTTTT
TRBJ1-4 | TRBV2 | . | . | CASRYYRSTNEKLFF | TGTGCCAGCAGGTACTACAGATCAACTAATGAAAAACTGTTTTTT
TRBJ1-5 | TRBV10-3 | . | . | CAISEDGGGNQPQHF | TGTGCCATCAGTGAAGACGGGGGGGGCAATCAGCCCCAGCATTTT
TRBJ2-1 | TRBV9 | . | . | CASSVDLYNEQFF | TGTGCCAGCAGCGTAGATCTCTACAATGAGCAGTTCTTC
TRBJ2-3 | TRBV5-1 | TRBD2 | . | CASTPSGSHTDTQYF | TGCGCCAGCACCCCTAGCGGGAGCCACACAGATACGCAGTATTTT
TRBJ2-1 | TRBV5-1 | . | . | CASSFSPRREQFF | TGCGCCAGCAGCTTTTCCCCACGGAGAGAGCAGTTCTTC
TRBJ1-5 | TRBV5-6 | TRBD1 | . | CASSAQGAQPQHF | TGTGCCAGCAGCGCGCAGGGGGCCCAGCCCCAGCATTTT